This T cell receptor (beta chain) was identified in a study of T cells in Graves' hyperthyroidism and ophthalmopathy. Study details: Peripheral blood draws took place at initial diagnosis, ahead of any treatment.

There were TCR beta CDR3 regions amplified from RNA transcripts. HTBI primers were the set used in a first-round RT-PCR of the TCR CDR3. Via MiXCR, TCRdb re-called the multiplex PCR reads, giving one row per CDR3 protein. The top ten hold around 54% of the sample, which has roughly 300,000 distinct CDR3 sequences, roughly 18% seen once. Per germline, CDR1 KGHDR and CDR2 SFDVKD. The CDR3 extends over 16 amino acids. Deletions cut 5 bases from V and 0 bases from J, with 12 bases between. The sequence derives from a woman between 50 and 59 years old with Graves' hyperthyroidism. The sequenced sample was blood. The chain links TRBV24-1 to TRBJ1-4; no clear D gene. CDR3 region: CATSGSDAATNEKLFF. CDR3 bases: TGTGCCACCAGTGGGTCGGACGCTGCAACTAATGAAAAACTGTTTTTT.